This TCR beta chain was profiled in a study of T-cell memory formation after mild COVID-19. Germline V gene data show CDR1 as SGHRS and CDR2 as YFSETQ. There are 14 residues in the CDR3. V shed 6 bases, J shed 5 bases, and the junction held 6 bases outside the gene matches. TCRdb fed the 5' RACE reads into MiXCR, producing one record per CDR3 protein. Of about 260,000 distinct CDR3 sequences listed, 15% to 20% were seen once; the top ten hold 20% to 25%. Regarding this clonotype: What it binds is unknown.

Regarding the study as a whole: Unconfirmed was the SARS-CoV-2 specificity of second-wave clones that peaked on day 37. Contracting clones from day 15 to 85 showed balanced CD4/CD8; later expanders favored CD4+.

Sequenced sample: PBMCs or a T cell subset sorted from them (not recorded which). The receptor was isolated from a man aged 18 to 29 who had mild COVID-19 (a few samples of this study predate the infection). Cell type and time point are not known. The rearrangement joins TRBV5-1 to TRBJ2-1, with 9 bases lining up with TRBD1. The CDR3 DNA reads TGCGCCAGCAAAGTACAGGGGGCAAACAATGAGCAGTTCTTC. This sequence encodes CASKVQGANNEQFF.